The 8 T cell receptor beta chains reported below all come from one sample, sequenced in a study of CD4 T cell repertoires in COVID-19 (dated by TCRdb to about 2021). Receptor libraries were prepared by the immunoSEQ multiplex PCR assay. TCRdb stores this immuneACCESS table with in-frame sequences only. Part of the clones is absent; in the studies checked, under half of the shortfall reflects unresolved V genes, and no reason is known for the rest. Here the sample has tens of thousands of clones; 87% occur a single time. The ten largest make up roughly 0.6% of the sample. Uncultured memory T cell samples were sequenced directly after ex vivo isolation. Sample: central memory CD4+ T cells from blood, taken before the COVID-19 pandemic. This specimen's cell subset or site label, interpreted: CD4+ T central memory cells. These TCRs come from a human donor who had COVID-19.

This clone was seen a single time. The chain is built from TRBV28 and TRBJ2-2; the match to TRBD2 covers 10 bases. V was clipped by 8 bases and J by 5 bases; unmatched bases: 17. The CDR3 extends over 18 amino acids. Germline CDR1 reads MDHEN; CDR2 reads SYDVKM. CDR3 protein: CASGIPKAGGPRTGELFF. The CDR3 DNA sequence: TGTGCCAGCGGGATCCCCAAAGCGGGAGGGCCAAGGACCGGGGAGCTGTTTTTT.

This clone was seen a single time. The chain employs TRBV9 and TRBJ1-4; 7 bases map to TRBD1. The germline CDR1 and CDR2 sequences are SGDLS and YYNGEE. This CDR3 comprises 17 residues. J was trimmed by 6 bases and V by 4 bases; bases with no gene match: 15. DNA for the CDR3: TGTGCCAGCAGCCCCAGACAGGGTGGAGAGGGCGATGAAAAACTGTTTTTT. Its translation is CASSPRQGGEGDEKLFF.

The chain links TRBV19 to TRBJ2-7; a possible D gene is TRBD1 (5 bases). This CDR3 region has 14 residues. The germline V gene encodes CDR1 LNHDA and CDR2 SQIVND (reference sequence). V lost 5 bases, J lost 2 bases, and 13 bases lay in between. As DNA, the CDR3 is TGTGCCAGTAGTGGGGCGGACGGGCCCTACGAGCAGTACTTC. It is translated as CASSGADGPYEQYF. The variable domain in full, with the rest retrieved from reference TRBV19 and TRBJ2-7, is DGGITQSPKYLFRKEGQNVTLSCEQNLNHDAMYWYRQDPGQGLRLIYYSQIVNDFQKGDIAEGYSVSREKKESFPLTVTSAQKNPTAFYLCASSGADGPYEQYFGPGTRLTVT.

J is TRBJ1-2 and V is TRBV28; D possibly corresponds to TRBD1 (5 bases). Germline values: CDR1 MDHEN, CDR2 SYDVKM. The CDR3 extends over 13 amino acids. With 7 bases removed from V and 8 bases from J, the gap between germline ends came to 17 bases. The CDR3 loop is CASTSGGELGYTF. The CDR3 DNA follows: TGTGCCAGCACTTCCGGGGGGGAATTGGGCTACACCTTC.

The chain carries TRBV5-6 and TRBJ1-1; D ambiguous. Trimming removed 4 bases from V and 4 bases from J, with 11 bases in between. The germline CDR1 and CDR2 sequences are SGHDT and YYEEEE. This CDR3 comprises 13 residues. CDR3 in amino acids: CASSARRGTEAFF. CDR3 sequence (DNA): TGTGCCAGCAGCGCCCGGCGGGGCACTGAAGCTTTCTTT.

This clone was seen only once. The CDR3 loop is CASSFRGNTEAFF. The CDR3 DNA follows: TGTGCCAGCAGCTTCAGAGGGAACACTGAAGCTTTCTTT. This chain connects TRBV7-9 to TRBJ1-1; D remains ambiguous. The CDR3 covers 13 residues. Germline V gene data show CDR1 as SEHNR and CDR2 as FQNEAQ (reference sequence). Trimming took 3 bases from V and 1 from J, leaving 6 bases between them.

V is TRBV2 and J is TRBJ1-1; TRBD1 might be the D (6 bases). CDR1 is SNHLY and CDR2 is FYNNEI in the germline V gene. Trimming shortened V by 2 bases and J by 8 bases, and 15 bases separated the two germline ends. This CDR3 is built from 14 residues. DNA of the CDR3: TGTGCCAGCAGTGAAAGTCCCGGGGGGCGCGAAGCTTTCTTT. The encoded protein is CASSESPGGREAFF.

The chain uses TRBV11-2 and TRBJ2-1; 10 bases align to TRBD2. CDR1 and CDR2 (germline): SGHAT, FQNNGV. The CDR3 totals 16 residues. The trim removed 5 bases at V and 0 bases at J, leaving 4 bases unmatched. The CDR3 DNA follows: TGTGCCAGCAGCGTATGGACTAGCGGCTCCTACAATGAGCAGTTCTTC. Its protein is CASSVWTSGSYNEQFF.